This T cell receptor (beta chain) derives from a study of liver allograft versus peripheral blood T cells (dated by TCRdb to 2018 to 2021). With respect to the entire study: The study compared the T cell receptor repertoires present in transplanted livers with the repertoires present in the peripheral blood of liver transplant recipients. Results the study describes overall, beyond this receptor: According to the report, the T cell receptor repertoires detected in peripheral blood were different from the repertoires found inside liver allografts.

The CDR3 measures 15 amino acids from cysteine to phenylalanine. Of the read, only the CDR3 DNA is kept; its 45 bases are in frame from base 1. CDR1 and CDR2 are read off the germline V gene as SGDLS and YYNGEE. V loses 3 bases at its end and J loses 6 bases; junction bases beyond the gene matches: 10. Sequencing instrument: Illumina MiSeq. TCRdb redid the processing of the public reads, applying fastp at Q25 and MiXCR, and retained in-frame beta chains. Rows are combined by CDR3 protein, so each entry shows the most common genes and DNA. The sample contains 4,000 to 6,000 distinct CDR3 sequences, 15% to 20% of them found a single time. Together, the top ten hold roughly 58% of the sample. On this clonotype: Which antigen it targets is not known. The input lacks base qualities; no much larger clone sits a single base away.

The sequence is built from TRBV9 and TRBJ2-3, with 7 bases in between that match TRBD1. This receptor was obtained from a human patient who had a liver transplant. The graft donor may be the source of some T cells after a transplant. The CDR3 amino acid sequence is: CASSARQGVMDTQYF. The DNA reads as follows: TGTGCCAGCAGCGCCCGACAGGGTGTGATGGATACGCAGTATTTT.